This T cell receptor beta chain emerged from a study of T cell responses to AZD1222 COVID-19 vaccine. Overall study findings and caveats: AZD1222 recipients seropositive at baseline numbered only 6 or 7. White British ancestry dominated among donors, who included more females, and clonal diversity was possibly underestimated.

For this clone: Its antigen is as yet unknown.

The length of the CDR3 is 14 residues. The V gene's germline CDR1 is MNHNY and CDR2 SVGAGI (reference sequence). With 0 bases removed from V and 4 bases from J, the gap between germline ends came to 9 bases. Measured with immunoSEQ multiplex PCR; TCRdb has only the in-frame clones, and not every one. Altogether over 150,000 clones are present, about 89% being singletons, with the ten largest covering around 3%. This specimen consisted of peripheral blood, obtained 28 days after the second AZD1222 dose. The origin of this receptor is an adult who received the AZD1222 COVID-19 vaccine. The J gene is TRBJ1-2, the V gene TRBV6-6, with D perhaps matching TRBD1 (5 bases). This chain's CDR3 is CASSYSKGTYGYTF. The CDR3 DNA reads TGTGCCAGCAGTTACTCGAAAGGGACCTATGGCTACACCTTC.